The 30 T cell receptor beta chains below come from one sample, sequenced in a study of glioma-infiltrating T cells after dendritic cell vaccination. Assay: immunoSEQ multiplex PCR; the TCRdb copy retains only in-frame clones and omits some. The data contain about 64,000 clones, approximately 78% of them singletons. The material sequenced was blood, taken before dendritic cell vaccination. The origin of the receptors is a human donor with glioblastoma.

In this sample, this clone turned up a few times. V is TRBV4-2 and J is TRBJ1-3, with 8 bases aligning to TRBD1. From germline, CDR1 is LGHNA and CDR2 YNFKEQ. There are 14 residues in the CDR3. The V gene end was trimmed by 3 bases and the J gene end by 4 bases; junction bases not matched to a gene: 2. Written as DNA, the CDR3 is TGTGCCAGCAGCCAGGGGACAGGAGGAAACACCATATATTTT. This codes for CASSQGTGGNTIYF.

The chain employs TRBV5-1 and TRBJ2-2, with 10 bases aligning to TRBD2. CDR1 and CDR2 (germline): SGHRS, YFSETQ. The V and J ends lost 5 bases and 4 bases, in that order; junction bases with no gene match: 5. This CDR3 spans 15 amino acids. This CDR3 reads CASRGLATITGELFF. The CDR3 region has the DNA TGCGCCAGCAGGGGACTAGCGACAATCACCGGGGAGCTGTTTTTT.

The gene calls are TRBV5-1 and TRBJ2-5; TRBD2 matches 12 bases. The J call is in doubt because the DNA end fits TRBJ2-7 better. Germline CDR1 is SGHRS and CDR2 is YFSETQ. CDR3 length: 14 amino acids. CDR3: CASSPSGGAVEQYF. CDR3 nucleotide sequence: TGCGCCAGCAGCCCTAGCGGGGGGGCCGTCGAGCAGTACTTC.

This clone has only a few counts. The CDR3 region has the DNA TGCGCCAGCAGCCCATACGGCCTAGCGGGGGGGCCCGGTACGCAGTATTTT. It codes for CASSPYGLAGGPGTQYF. This sequence joins TRBV5-1 and TRBJ2-3; 12 bases fit TRBD2. The germline V gene encodes CDR1 SGHRS and CDR2 YFSETQ. The CDR3 contains 17 residues. Trimming removed 4 bases from V and 8 bases from J; junction bases left unmatched: 14.

The chain joins TRBV19 to TRBJ1-4, with D unclear. The CDR3 length is 15 residues. Germline lookup yields CDR1 LNHDA and CDR2 SQIVND (reference sequence). Trimming took off 9 bases at V and 4 bases at J, with 18 bases between the two ends. The CDR3 DNA is TGTGCCAGCTCCTCTCGGGTCGGTGGTAATGAAAAACTGTTTTTT. Translated: CASSSRVGGNEKLFF.

The V and J genes are TRBV19 and TRBJ2-2; 9 bases fit TRBD1. The CDR3 totals 15 residues. Germline lookup yields CDR1 LNHDA and CDR2 SQIVND (reference sequence). The junction had 6 bases not matched to a gene; V was cut back by 3 bases and J by 7 bases. CDR3 in amino acids: CASSIGQGSGGELFF. CDR3 DNA: TGTGCCAGTAGTATTGGACAGGGGAGCGGCGGGGAGCTGTTTTTT.

The V gene is TRBV5-1, the J gene TRBJ1-4; TRBD1 might be the D (5 bases). Germline CDR1 is SGHRS and CDR2 is YFSETQ. The CDR3 covers 16 residues. V shed 0 bases and J shed 0 bases, with 9 bases lying between them. CDR3 protein: CASSLVGAATNEKLFF. CDR3 coding DNA: TGCGCCAGCAGCTTGGTTGGGGCTGCAACTAATGAAAAACTGTTTTTT.

In the case of this clone: Mismatch with germline at one junction end may stem from a read error. The chain is built from TRBV11-2 and TRBJ1-3, with 9 positions matching TRBD1. Per germline, CDR1 SGHAT and CDR2 FQNNGV. This CDR3 has 12 amino acids. The CDR3: CASSLGDRVKHF. DNA for the CDR3: TGTGCCAGCAGCTTAGGGGACAGGGTGAAACATTTT.

The chain joins TRBV2 to TRBJ1-2; D ambiguous. Germline CDR1 is SNHLY and CDR2 is FYNNEI. This CDR3 region has 13 residues. The germline V and J ends were trimmed by 6 bases and 1 base, with 9 bases remaining between them. CDR3 DNA: TGTGCCAGCAGAGTGTCACTTAACTATGGCTACACCTTC. The encoded protein is CASRVSLNYGYTF.

The chain has TRBV21-1 and TRBJ2-7; TRBD1 is the table's D call and was not checked against the DNA. TRBV21-1 is described as a pseudogene. The CDR3 sequence is 13 residues long. The CDR3 nucleotides are TGTGCCCCCCGGGACAGGGAAACCTACGAGCAGTACTTC. It is translated as CAPRDRETYEQYF.

The CDR3 loop reads CASSLSRTGNTIYF. The CDR3 DNA follows: TGTGCCAGCAGCTTATCCCGGACAGGGAACACCATATATTTT. This sequence joins TRBV13 and TRBJ1-3; 8 bases align to TRBD1. This CDR3 spans 14 amino acids. The germline CDR1 and CDR2 sequences are PRHDT and FYEKMQ (reference sequence). J gave up 7 bases and V 2 bases, and 4 bases lay outside the gene matches.

As regards this clone: One end of the junction does not line up with germline, which may come from a read error. The chain links TRBV7-9 to TRBJ2-1; TRBD2 aligns across 10 bases. The CDR3 covers 18 residues. Per the germline V gene, CDR1 is SEHNR and CDR2 is FQNEAQ (reference sequence). The CDR3 sequence is CASSLESGLAVLLNERVF. As DNA, the CDR3 is TGTGCCAGCAGCTTAGAGTCTGGACTAGCGGTGCTCCTAAATGAGCGGGTCTTC.

This clone was seen a handful of times. The rearrangement links TRBV10-3 to TRBJ2-7, with 9 bases aligning to TRBD1. With 6 bases clipped from V and 5 bases from J, the junction kept 8 bases outside the gene matches. Germline values: CDR1 ENHRY, CDR2 SYGVKD. The CDR3 runs to 14 residues. The CDR3 sequence is CAIRDGTGGDEQYF. CDR3 nucleotide sequence: TGTGCCATCAGGGACGGAACAGGGGGCGACGAGCAGTACTTC.

The chain carries TRBV5-4 and TRBJ2-7, with D perhaps matching TRBD2 (6 bases). The CDR3 totals 13 residues. Germline assignment: CDR1 SGHNT and CDR2 YYREEE (reference sequence). Trimming stripped 4 bases from V and 7 bases from J, with 15 bases between. The CDR3 DNA is TGTGCCAGCAGCCAGGGACTCCTCCTGGAGCAGTACTTC. Protein: CASSQGLLLEQYF.

The chain carries TRBV10-2 and TRBJ1-1, with unresolved D. The germline V gene has CDR1 WSHSY and CDR2 SAAADI. This CDR3 has 13 residues. Trimming removed 2 bases at V and 1 base at J, with 5 bases between. This CDR3 is CASSETRNTEAFF. In DNA form, the CDR3 reads TGCGCCAGCAGTGAGACCAGGAACACTGAAGCTTTCTTT.

V usage is TRBV15 and J usage is TRBJ2-5; TRBD2 matches at 10 bases. The germline CDR1 and CDR2 sequences are LNHNV and YYDKDF (reference sequence). CDR3 length equals 15 residues. V lost 3 bases, J lost 5 bases, and 6 bases stayed unmatched. CDR3 residues: CATSRVLAGEETQYF. CDR3 DNA sequence: TGTGCCACCAGCAGGGTCCTAGCGGGGGAGGAGACCCAGTACTTC.

This chain joins TRBV6-5 and TRBJ2-3; the match to TRBD1 covers 7 bases. Germline V gene lookup returns CDR1 MNHEY and CDR2 SVGAGI. V was clipped by 6 bases and J by 6 bases; unmatched bases: 3. The CDR3 is 12 amino acids. CDR3: CASRQGSDTQYF. The CDR3 nucleotides read TGTGCCAGCAGACAGGGGAGTGATACGCAGTATTTT.

The rearrangement uses TRBV5-5 and TRBJ1-2; TRBD1 might be the D (5 bases). Germline CDR1 SGHKS, CDR2 YYEKEE (reference sequence). This CDR3 is 14 amino acids long. V shed 4 bases and J shed 4 bases, with 14 bases lying between them. DNA for the CDR3: TGTGCCAGCAGCGAAGGGGCAACGCGCTATGGCTACACCTTC. This codes for CASSEGATRYGYTF. The whole variable domain, remainder taken from reference TRBV5-5 and TRBJ1-2, is DAGVTQSPTHLIKTRGQQVTLRCSPISGHKSVSWYQQVLGQGPQFIFQYYEKEERGRGNFPDRFSARQFPNYSSELNVNALLLGDSALYLCASSEGATRYGYTFGSGTRLTVV.

The genes are TRBV9 and TRBJ2-1; 8 bases are a match to TRBD2. CDR1 is SGDLS and CDR2 is YYNGEE in the germline V gene. The CDR3 sequence is 14 residues long. V lost 4 bases, J lost 6 bases, and 6 bases stayed unmatched. CDR3 loop: CASSLRGGGNEQFF. DNA of the CDR3: TGTGCCAGCAGCCTCCGGGGGGGCGGCAATGAGCAGTTCTTC.

The chain employs TRBV30 and TRBJ2-7, with TRBD2 as a possible D gene (6 bases). Germline CDR1 and CDR2: GTSNPN and SVGIG (reference sequence). V shed 0 bases and J shed 2 bases, with 14 bases lying between them. The length of the CDR3 is 15 residues. The CDR3 nucleotides read TGTGCCTGGAGTGTCCGGGGGTGGGGGACCTACGAGCAGTACTTC. Its translation is CAWSVRGWGTYEQYF.

This sequence joins TRBV7-8 and TRBJ2-7; 13 bases match TRBD2. CDR1 and CDR2 (germline): SGHVS, FQNEAQ. V shed 4 bases, J shed 2 bases, and the junction held 2 bases outside the gene matches. The CDR3 is 15 amino acids. This CDR3 reads CASSSGLAGAYEQYF. Here the CDR3 DNA reads TGTGCCAGCAGCTCAGGACTAGCGGGGGCCTACGAGCAGTACTTC.

The rearrangement joins TRBV5-6 to TRBJ2-1, with TRBD1 matching over 7 bases. In germline, CDR1 is SGHDT, CDR2 YYEEEE. With V trimmed by 4 bases and J by 5 bases, 9 bases remained unmatched. CDR3 length: 15 residues. The DNA of the CDR3 is TGTGCCAGCAGCACAACGACAGGGTGGGACAATGAGCAGTTCTTC. This encodes CASSTTTGWDNEQFF.

The V gene is TRBV7-9, the J gene TRBJ1-1; D remains unclear. CDR1 and CDR2 from the germline V gene are SEHNR and FQNEAQ (reference sequence). V was trimmed by 4 bases and J by 0 bases, leaving 9 bases between them. The CDR3 loop spans 14 amino acids. In nucleotides, the CDR3 is TGTGCCAGCAGCTCCGGTCCCATGAACACTGAAGCTTTCTTT. Protein sequence: CASSSGPMNTEAFF.

V gene TRBV19 combines with J gene TRBJ2-7, with a possible D match to TRBD2 (6 bases). This CDR3 comprises 11 residues. The germline CDR1 and CDR2 sequences are LNHDA and SQIVND (reference sequence). CDR3: CAVGGYDEQYF. The CDR3 DNA reads as TGTGCTGTGGGGGGTTATGACGAGCAGTACTTC.

The chain combines TRBV25-1 with TRBJ1-2; 7 nucleotides agree with TRBD1. This CDR3 has 15 residues. V lost 6 bases, J lost 1 base, and 8 bases stayed unmatched. The germline V gene encodes CDR1 MGHDK and CDR2 SYGVNS. The CDR3 loop reads CASSPPGQINYGYTF. Written as DNA, the CDR3 is TGTGCCAGCAGCCCCCCGGGACAGATTAACTATGGCTACACCTTC.

The V gene is TRBV14, the J gene TRBJ1-1; the match to TRBD1 covers 9 bases. Germline V gene data show CDR1 as SGHDN and CDR2 as FVKESK. V was clipped by 2 bases and J by 10 bases; unmatched bases: 8. The CDR3 runs 14 residues. Written as DNA, the CDR3 is TGTGCCAGCAGCCAAACCCGGGACAGGGCCCGAGCTTTCTTT. Translation: CASSQTRDRARAFF.

This clone appeared a few times. V usage is TRBV2 and J usage is TRBJ1-1; D call uncertain. V shed 2 bases and J shed 4 bases, with 14 bases lying between them. This CDR3 contains 15 residues. Germline CDR1 and CDR2: SNHLY and FYNNEI. The CDR3 region is CASSETRVVVTEAFF. The DNA of the CDR3 is TGTGCCAGCAGTGAAACGAGGGTTGTGGTCACTGAAGCTTTCTTT.

The chain recombines TRBV28 with TRBJ1-5, with 8 positions matching TRBD1. The germline V gene has CDR1 MDHEN and CDR2 SYDVKM. The J segment lost 4 bases and the V segment lost 5 bases, leaving 10 bases of the junction unmatched. The CDR3 sequence is 16 residues long. This CDR3 is CASSDSTGAGNQPQHF. CDR3 DNA sequence: TGTGCCAGCAGTGATTCGACAGGGGCTGGGAATCAGCCCCAGCATTTT.

The chain is built from TRBV6-1 and TRBJ2-7; 10 bases line up with TRBD1. Germline CDR1 is MNHNS and CDR2 is SASEGT. The CDR3 covers 14 residues. With 8 bases clipped from V and 4 bases from J, the junction kept 8 bases outside the gene matches. This CDR3 reads CASEPGQGTYEQYF. CDR3 DNA sequence: TGTGCCAGCGAACCGGGACAGGGGACATACGAGCAGTACTTC.

This rearrangement joins TRBV18 to TRBJ2-4; 9 positions match TRBD1. This CDR3 comprises 16 residues. The V and J ends lost 4 bases and 4 bases, in that order; junction bases with no gene match: 8. Germline V gene data show CDR1 as KGHSH and CDR2 as LQKENI. The CDR3 DNA follows: TGTGCCAGCTCACTAACCGGGACAGGGATAAAAAACATTCAGTACTTC. Amino acid sequence: CASSLTGTGIKNIQYF.